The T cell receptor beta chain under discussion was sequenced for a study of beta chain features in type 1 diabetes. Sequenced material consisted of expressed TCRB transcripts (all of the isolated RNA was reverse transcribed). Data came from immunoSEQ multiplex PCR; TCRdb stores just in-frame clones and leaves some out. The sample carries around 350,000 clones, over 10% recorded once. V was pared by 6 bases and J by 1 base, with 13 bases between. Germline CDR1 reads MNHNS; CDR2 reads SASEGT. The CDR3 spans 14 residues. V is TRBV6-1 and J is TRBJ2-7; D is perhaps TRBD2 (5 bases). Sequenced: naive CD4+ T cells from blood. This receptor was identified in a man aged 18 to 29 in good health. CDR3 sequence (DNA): TGTGCCAGCAGGACGAGGGAGTTATCCTACGAGCAGTACTTC. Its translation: CASRTRELSYEQYF.